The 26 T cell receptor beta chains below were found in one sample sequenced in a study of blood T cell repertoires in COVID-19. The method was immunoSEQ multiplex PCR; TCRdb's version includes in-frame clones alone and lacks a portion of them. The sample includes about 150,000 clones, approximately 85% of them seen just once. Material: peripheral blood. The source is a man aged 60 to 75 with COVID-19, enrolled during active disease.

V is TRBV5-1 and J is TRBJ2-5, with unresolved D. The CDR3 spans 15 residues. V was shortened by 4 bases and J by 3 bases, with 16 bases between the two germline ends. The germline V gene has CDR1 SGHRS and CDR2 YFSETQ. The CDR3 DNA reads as TGCGCCAGCAGCCTCACTCCAAATTCTAAAGAGACCCAGTACTTC. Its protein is CASSLTPNSKETQYF.

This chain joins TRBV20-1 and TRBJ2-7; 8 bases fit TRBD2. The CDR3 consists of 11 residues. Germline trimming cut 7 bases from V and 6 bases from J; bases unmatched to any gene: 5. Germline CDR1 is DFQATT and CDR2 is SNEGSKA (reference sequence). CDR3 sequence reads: CSVKREIEQYF. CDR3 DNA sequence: TGCAGTGTAAAGCGGGAGATCGAGCAGTACTTC.

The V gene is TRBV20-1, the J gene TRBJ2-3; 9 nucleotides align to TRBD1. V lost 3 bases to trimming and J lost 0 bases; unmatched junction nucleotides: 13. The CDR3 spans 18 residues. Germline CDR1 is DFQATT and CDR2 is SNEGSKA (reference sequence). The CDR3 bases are TGCAGTGCTAGTCCCGGGACAGGGCGGCGGGCCAGCACAGATACGCAGTATTTT. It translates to CSASPGTGRRASTDTQYF.

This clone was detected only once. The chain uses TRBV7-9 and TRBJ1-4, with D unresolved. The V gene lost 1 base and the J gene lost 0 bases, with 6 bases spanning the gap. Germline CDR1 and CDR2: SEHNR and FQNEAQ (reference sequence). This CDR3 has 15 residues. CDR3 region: CASSLVETTNEKLFF. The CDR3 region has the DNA TGTGCCAGCAGCTTAGTAGAGACAACTAATGAAAAACTGTTTTTT.

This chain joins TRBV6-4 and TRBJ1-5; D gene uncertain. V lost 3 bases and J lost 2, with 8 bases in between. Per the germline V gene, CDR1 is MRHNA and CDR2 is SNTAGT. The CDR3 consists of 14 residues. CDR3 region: CASSESPGNQPQHF. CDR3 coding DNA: TGTGCCAGCAGTGAGTCCCCGGGCAATCAGCCCCAGCATTTT.

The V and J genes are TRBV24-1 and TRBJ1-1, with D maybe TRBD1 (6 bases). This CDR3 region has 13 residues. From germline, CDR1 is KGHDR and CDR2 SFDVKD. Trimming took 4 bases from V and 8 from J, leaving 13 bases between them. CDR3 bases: TGTGCCACCAGTGACCCGGACAGAAAAGAAGCTTTCTTT. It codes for CATSDPDRKEAFF.

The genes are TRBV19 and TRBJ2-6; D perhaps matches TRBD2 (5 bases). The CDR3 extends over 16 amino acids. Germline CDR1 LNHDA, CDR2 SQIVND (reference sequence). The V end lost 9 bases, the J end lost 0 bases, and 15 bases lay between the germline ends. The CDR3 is CASRPPGSSGANVLTF. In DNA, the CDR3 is TGTGCCAGCCGACCCCCGGGAAGCTCTGGGGCCAACGTCCTGACTTTC.

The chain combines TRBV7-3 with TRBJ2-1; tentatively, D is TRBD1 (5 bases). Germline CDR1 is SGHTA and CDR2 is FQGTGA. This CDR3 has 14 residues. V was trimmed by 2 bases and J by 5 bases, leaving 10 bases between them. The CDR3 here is CASSLGDSNNEQFF. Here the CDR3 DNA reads TGTGCCAGCAGCTTAGGTGACAGTAACAATGAGCAGTTCTTC. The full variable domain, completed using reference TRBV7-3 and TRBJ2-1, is GAGVSQTPSNKVTEKGKYVELRCDPISGHTALYWYRQSLGQGPEFLIYFQGTGAADDSGLPNDRFFAVRPEGSVSTLKIQRTERGDSAVYLCASSLGDSNNEQFFGPGTRLTVL.

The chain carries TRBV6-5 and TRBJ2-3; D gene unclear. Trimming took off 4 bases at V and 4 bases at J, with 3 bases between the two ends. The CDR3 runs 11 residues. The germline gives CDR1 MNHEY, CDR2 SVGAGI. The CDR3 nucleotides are TGTGCCAGCAGTTCTCCAGATACGCAGTATTTT. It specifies CASSSPDTQYF.

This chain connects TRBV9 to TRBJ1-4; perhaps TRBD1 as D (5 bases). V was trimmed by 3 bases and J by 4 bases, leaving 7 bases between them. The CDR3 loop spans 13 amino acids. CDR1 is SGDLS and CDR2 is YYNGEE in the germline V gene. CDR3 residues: CASSGQINEKLFF. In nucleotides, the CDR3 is TGTGCCAGCAGCGGACAGATTAATGAAAAACTGTTTTTT.

The CDR3 nucleotides are TGTGCCAGCAGCTTAGACGGACTAGCGGGGGGGAGCTCCTACGAGCAGTACTTC. Protein product: CASSLDGLAGGSSYEQYF. The chain joins TRBV7-2 to TRBJ2-7; TRBD2 matches at 15 bases. CDR3 length: 18 amino acids. Trimming cost V 1 base and J 0 bases; bases outside gene matches: 4. Per germline, CDR1 SGHTA and CDR2 FQGNSA. Full variable domain (outside the CDR3, taken from reference TRBV7-2 and TRBJ2-7): GAGVSQSPSNKVTEKGKDVELRCDPISGHTALYWYRQSLGQGLEFLIYFQGNSAPDKSGLPSDRFSAERTGGSVSTLTIQRTQQEDSAVYLCASSLDGLAGGSSYEQYFGPGTRLTVT.

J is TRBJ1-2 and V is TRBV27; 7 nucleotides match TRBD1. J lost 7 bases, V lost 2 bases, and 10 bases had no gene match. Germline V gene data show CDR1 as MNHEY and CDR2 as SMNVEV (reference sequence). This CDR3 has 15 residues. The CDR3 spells CASSLSRGGTGGYTF. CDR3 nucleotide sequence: TGTGCCAGCAGTTTAAGTCGAGGGGGCACTGGTGGCTACACCTTC.

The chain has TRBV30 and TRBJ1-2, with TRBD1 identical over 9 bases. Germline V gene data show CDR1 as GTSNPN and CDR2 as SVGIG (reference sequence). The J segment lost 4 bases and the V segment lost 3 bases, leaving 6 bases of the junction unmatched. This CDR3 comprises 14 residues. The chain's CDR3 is CAWRQGQGIYGYTF. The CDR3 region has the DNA TGTGCCTGGAGACAAGGACAGGGGATCTATGGCTACACCTTC. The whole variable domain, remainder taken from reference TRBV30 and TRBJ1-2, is SQTIHQWPATLVQPVGSPLSLECTVEGTSNPNLYWYRQAAGRGLQLLFYSVGIGQISSEVPQNLSASRPQDRQFILSSKKLLLSDSGFYLCAWRQGQGIYGYTFGSGTRLTVV.

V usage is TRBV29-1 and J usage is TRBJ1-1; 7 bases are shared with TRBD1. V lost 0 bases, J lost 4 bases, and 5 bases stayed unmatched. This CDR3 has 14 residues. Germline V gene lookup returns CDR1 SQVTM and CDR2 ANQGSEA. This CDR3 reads CSVEDQQGGTEAFF. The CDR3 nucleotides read TGCAGCGTTGAAGATCAGCAGGGGGGCACTGAAGCTTTCTTT. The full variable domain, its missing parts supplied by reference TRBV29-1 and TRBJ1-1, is SAVISQKPSRDICQRGTSLTIQCQVDSQVTMMFWYRQQPGQSLTLIATANQGSEATYESGFVIDKFPISRPNLTFSTLTVSNMSPEDSSIYLCSVEDQQGGTEAFFGQGTRLTVV.

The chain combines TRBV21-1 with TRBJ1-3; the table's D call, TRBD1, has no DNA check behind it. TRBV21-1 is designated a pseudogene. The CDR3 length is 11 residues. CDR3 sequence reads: CASLQENTIYF. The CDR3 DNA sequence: TGTGCCAGCCTACAGGAAAACACCATATATTTT.

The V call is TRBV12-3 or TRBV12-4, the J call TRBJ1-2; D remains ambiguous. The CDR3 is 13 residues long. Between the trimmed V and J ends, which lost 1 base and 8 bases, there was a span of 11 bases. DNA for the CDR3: TGTGCCAGCAGTTTAGGAGGGCCGGGAGGCTACACCTTC. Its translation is CASSLGGPGGYTF.

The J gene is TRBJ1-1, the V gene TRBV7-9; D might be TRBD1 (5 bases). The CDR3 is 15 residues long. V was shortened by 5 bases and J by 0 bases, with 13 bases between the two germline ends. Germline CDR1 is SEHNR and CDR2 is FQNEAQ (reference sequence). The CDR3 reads CASSIRTPMNTEAFF. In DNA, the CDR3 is TGTGCCAGCAGCATCAGGACACCCATGAACACTGAAGCTTTCTTT.

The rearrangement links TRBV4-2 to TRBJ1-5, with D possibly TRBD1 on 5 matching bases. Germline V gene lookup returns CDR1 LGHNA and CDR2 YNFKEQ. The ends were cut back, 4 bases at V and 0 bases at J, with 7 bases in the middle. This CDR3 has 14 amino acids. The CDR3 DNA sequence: TGTGCCAGCAGCCTTACAGGTAGCAATCAGCCCCAGCATTTT. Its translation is CASSLTGSNQPQHF.

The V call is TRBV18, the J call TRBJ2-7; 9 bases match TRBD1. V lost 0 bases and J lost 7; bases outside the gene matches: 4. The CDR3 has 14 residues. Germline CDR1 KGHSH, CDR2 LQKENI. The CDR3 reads CASSPPGTGQEQYF. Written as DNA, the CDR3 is TGTGCCAGCTCACCACCGGGGACAGGGCAAGAGCAGTACTTC.

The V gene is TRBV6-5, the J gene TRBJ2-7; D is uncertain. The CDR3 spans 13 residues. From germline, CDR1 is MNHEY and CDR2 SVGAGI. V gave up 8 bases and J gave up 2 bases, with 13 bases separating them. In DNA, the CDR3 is TGTGCCAGCTTTCAGTCATCCCCCTACGAGCAGTACTTC. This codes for CASFQSSPYEQYF.

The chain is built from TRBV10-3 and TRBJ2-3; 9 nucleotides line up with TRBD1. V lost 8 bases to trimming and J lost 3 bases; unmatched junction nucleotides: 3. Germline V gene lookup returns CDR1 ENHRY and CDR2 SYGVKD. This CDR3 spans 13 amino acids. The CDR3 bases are TGTGCCATCGGGACAGGGTTAACAGATACGCAGTATTTT. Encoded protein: CAIGTGLTDTQYF.

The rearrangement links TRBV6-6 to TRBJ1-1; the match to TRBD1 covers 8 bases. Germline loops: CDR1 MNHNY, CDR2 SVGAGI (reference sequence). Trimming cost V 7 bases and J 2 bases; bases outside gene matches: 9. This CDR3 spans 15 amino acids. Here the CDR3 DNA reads TGTGCCAGCACCCAAGGGACAGGCGCCAACACTGAAGCTTTCTTT. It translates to CASTQGTGANTEAFF.

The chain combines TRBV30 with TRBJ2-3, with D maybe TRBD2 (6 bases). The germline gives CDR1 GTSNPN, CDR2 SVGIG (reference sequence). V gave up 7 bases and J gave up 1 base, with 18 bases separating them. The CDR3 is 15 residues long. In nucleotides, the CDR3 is TGTGCCTCGCGAAGACCCGGAGGGGGCACAGATACGCAGTATTTT. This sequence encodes CASRRPGGGTDTQYF.

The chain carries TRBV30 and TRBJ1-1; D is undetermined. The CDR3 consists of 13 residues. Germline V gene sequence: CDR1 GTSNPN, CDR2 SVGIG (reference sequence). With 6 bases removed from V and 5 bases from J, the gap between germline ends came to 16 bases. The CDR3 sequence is CACTEGSGTEAFF. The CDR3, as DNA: TGTGCCTGTACCGAGGGCTCCGGGACTGAAGCTTTCTTT.

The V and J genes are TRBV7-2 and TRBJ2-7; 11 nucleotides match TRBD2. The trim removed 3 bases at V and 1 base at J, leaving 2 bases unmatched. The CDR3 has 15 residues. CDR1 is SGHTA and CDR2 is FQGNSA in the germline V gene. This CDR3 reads CASSLRTSGSYEQYF. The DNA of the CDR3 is TGTGCCAGCAGCTTGAGGACTAGCGGGTCCTACGAGCAGTACTTC.

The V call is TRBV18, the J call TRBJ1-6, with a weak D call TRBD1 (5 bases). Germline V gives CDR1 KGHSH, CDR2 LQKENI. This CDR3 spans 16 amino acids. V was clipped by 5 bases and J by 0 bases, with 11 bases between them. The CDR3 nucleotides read TGTGCCAGCTCAGCGACAGCGAGCTCCTATAATTCACCCCTCCACTTT. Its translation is CASSATASSYNSPLHF.